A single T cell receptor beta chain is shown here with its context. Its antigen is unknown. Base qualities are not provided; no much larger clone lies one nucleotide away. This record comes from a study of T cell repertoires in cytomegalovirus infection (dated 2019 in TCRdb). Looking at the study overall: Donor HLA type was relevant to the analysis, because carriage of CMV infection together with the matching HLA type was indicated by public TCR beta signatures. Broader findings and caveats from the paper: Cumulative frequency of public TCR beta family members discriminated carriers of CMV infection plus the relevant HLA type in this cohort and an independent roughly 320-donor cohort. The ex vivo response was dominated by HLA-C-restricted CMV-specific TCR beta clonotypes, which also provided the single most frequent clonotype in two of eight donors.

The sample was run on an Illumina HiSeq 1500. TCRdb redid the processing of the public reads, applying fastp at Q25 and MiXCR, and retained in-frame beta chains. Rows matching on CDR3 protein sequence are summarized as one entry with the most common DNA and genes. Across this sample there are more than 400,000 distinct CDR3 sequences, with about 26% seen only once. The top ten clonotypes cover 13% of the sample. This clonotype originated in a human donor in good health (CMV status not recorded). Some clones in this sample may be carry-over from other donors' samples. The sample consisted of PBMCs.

The nucleotide sequence is TGTGCCACCAGCAGAGATGGGACAGGGGGTAAATTTGGCTACACCTTC. It specifies CATSRDGTGGKFGYTF. This chain joins TRBV15 to TRBJ1-2; 11 middle bases align to TRBD1. The CDR3 covers 16 residues, taking in both the cysteine and the phenylalanine. Solely the CDR3 DNA is kept, with 48 bases framed from the first base. Here V drops 0 bases and J drops 7 bases, and the junction holds 7 bases not matched to any gene. Reading the germline V gene (reference sequence) gives CDR1 LNHNV and CDR2 YYDKDF.